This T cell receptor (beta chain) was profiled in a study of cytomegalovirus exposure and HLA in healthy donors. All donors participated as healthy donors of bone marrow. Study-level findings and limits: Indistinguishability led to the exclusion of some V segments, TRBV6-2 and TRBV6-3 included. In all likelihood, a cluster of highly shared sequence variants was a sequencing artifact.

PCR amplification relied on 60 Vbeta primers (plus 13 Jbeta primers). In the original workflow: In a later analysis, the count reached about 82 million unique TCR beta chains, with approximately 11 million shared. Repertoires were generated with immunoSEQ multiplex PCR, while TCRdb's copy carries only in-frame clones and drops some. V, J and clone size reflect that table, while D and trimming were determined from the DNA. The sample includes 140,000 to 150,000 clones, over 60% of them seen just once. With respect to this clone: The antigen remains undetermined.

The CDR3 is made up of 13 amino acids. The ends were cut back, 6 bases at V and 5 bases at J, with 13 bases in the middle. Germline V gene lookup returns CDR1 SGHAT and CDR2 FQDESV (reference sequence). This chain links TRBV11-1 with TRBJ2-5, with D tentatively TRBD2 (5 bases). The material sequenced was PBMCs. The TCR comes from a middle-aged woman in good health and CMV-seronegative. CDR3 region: CASRPTGGETQYF. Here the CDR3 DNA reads TGTGCCAGCAGACCAACCGGCGGGGAGACCCAGTACTTC.